These 29 T cell receptor beta chains originate from one sample sequenced in a study of shared clonotypes between healthy human individuals. The data were produced by immunoSEQ multiplex PCR, yet TCRdb's version contains in-frame clones alone and is incomplete. The sample has about 610,000 clones; around 96% are singletons. Naive CD8 populations comprised CD45RO-negative cells positively selected for CCR7, excluding terminally differentiated effector memory CD45RA+ cells. Sample: naive CD8+ T cells sorted from blood. The source of these receptors is a woman aged 30 to 39 in good health.

The sample holds one count of this clone. This sequence joins TRBV11-2 and TRBJ2-7; TRBD1 aligns across 9 bases. The CDR3 is 16 amino acids. J lost 3 bases, V lost 2 bases, and 8 bases had no gene match. Germline CDR1 is SGHAT and CDR2 is FQNNGV. CDR3 amino acids: CASSLRGTGSFYEQYF. CDR3 DNA sequence: TGTGCCAGCAGCTTAAGGGGGACAGGGTCTTTCTACGAGCAGTACTTC.

This clone is a singleton in its sample. This chain links TRBV4-2 with TRBJ2-3, with 7 bases matching TRBD1. Germline assignment: CDR1 LGHNA and CDR2 YNFKEQ. Trimming took 1 base from V and 6 from J; bases not matched to a gene: 13. This CDR3 is built from 17 residues. The CDR3 coding sequence is TGTGCCAGCAGCCAAGGACAGGGTGAGGGAGTCGCGGATACGCAGTATTTT. As protein: CASSQGQGEGVADTQYF.

The gene calls are TRBV27 and TRBJ2-1, with 8 bases that match TRBD2. The germline V gene has CDR1 MNHEY and CDR2 SMNVEV (reference sequence). The CDR3 totals 15 residues. V shed 5 bases, J shed 7 bases, and the junction held 10 bases outside the gene matches. The CDR3 region has the DNA TGTGCCAGCAGTATCTCGAGCGGGGGACTAAATGAGCAGTTCTTC. Translation: CASSISSGGLNEQFF.

This chain links TRBV27 with TRBJ1-2, with TRBD1 identical over 10 bases. This CDR3 contains 15 residues. The germline gives CDR1 MNHEY, CDR2 SMNVEV (reference sequence). V gave up 5 bases and J gave up 6 bases; unmatched junction bases: 9. CDR3 sequence: CASSPRTGGWDGYTF. CDR3 DNA sequence: TGTGCCAGCAGTCCGAGGACAGGGGGTTGGGATGGCTACACCTTC.

V and J are TRBV7-9 and TRBJ2-1; D might be TRBD2 (5 bases). This CDR3 has 16 residues. With 0 bases removed from V and 0 bases from J, the gap between germline ends came to 9 bases. Germline V gives CDR1 SEHNR, CDR2 FQNEAQ (reference sequence). The CDR3 coding sequence is TGTGCCAGCAGCTTAGCCGGACTTGGCTCCTACAATGAGCAGTTCTTC. The encoded protein is CASSLAGLGSYNEQFF.

The CDR3 DNA is TGTGCCAGCAGCCATGGAAACACCATATATTTT. This encodes CASSHGNTIYF. This rearrangement joins TRBV5-4 to TRBJ1-3; D unresolved. Germline V gene sequence: CDR1 SGHNT, CDR2 YYREEE (reference sequence). Trimming cost V 4 bases and J 3 bases, with 2 bases left between them. This CDR3 is built from 11 residues.

V and J are TRBV7-9 and TRBJ2-5; D unclear. The last part of the DNA fits TRBJ2-7 better; the J call may be wrong. Germline CDR1 reads SEHNR; CDR2 reads FQNEAQ (reference sequence). The CDR3 length is 15 residues. The chain's CDR3 is CASSFPHRETNEQYF. The CDR3 bases are TGTGCCAGCAGCTTCCCCCACCGAGAGACGAACGAGCAGTACTTC.

The rearrangement links TRBV5-1 to TRBJ2-3; 10 nucleotides match TRBD2. Germline V gene data show CDR1 as SGHRS and CDR2 as YFSETQ. The CDR3 sequence is 16 residues long. Trimming took 0 bases from V and 0 from J; bases not matched to a gene: 1. The CDR3 loop is CASSLVAGGSTDTQYF. CDR3 nucleotides: TGCGCCAGCAGCTTGGTAGCGGGAGGTAGCACAGATACGCAGTATTTT.

The chain is built from TRBV2 and TRBJ2-1; 12 positions match TRBD2. The CDR3 contains 15 residues. CDR1 SNHLY and CDR2 FYNNEI come from the germline V gene. Trimming cost V 4 bases and J 5 bases; bases outside gene matches: 3. As DNA, the CDR3 is TGTGCCAGCAGTGGACTAGCGGGAGAGAACAATGAGCAGTTCTTC. Protein sequence: CASSGLAGENNEQFF. The variable domain in full, completed from reference TRBV2 and TRBJ2-1, reads EPEVTQTPSHQVTQMGQEVILRCVPISNHLYFYWYRQILGQKVEFLVSFYNNEISEKSEIFDDQFSVERPDGSNFTLKIRSTKLEDSAMYFCASSGLAGENNEQFFGPGTRLTVL.

This chain connects TRBV7-9 to TRBJ2-1, with 10 bases fitting TRBD2. Germline loops: CDR1 SEHNR, CDR2 FQNEAQ (reference sequence). This CDR3 is built from 13 residues. J was trimmed by 12 bases and V by 5 bases; bases with no gene match: 7. The CDR3 DNA reads as TGTGCCAGCAGCAACGGACTAGCGGTTAGGCAGTTCTTC. Its translation: CASSNGLAVRQFF.

V and J are TRBV28 and TRBJ1-1; D perhaps matches TRBD1 (5 bases). The germline CDR1 and CDR2 sequences are MDHEN and SYDVKM. This CDR3 spans 13 amino acids. The V end lost 10 bases, the J end lost 6 bases, and 18 bases lay between the germline ends. This chain's CDR3 is CATGLGDHSEAFF. In DNA form, the CDR3 reads TGTGCCACTGGCCTGGGGGATCACTCTGAAGCTTTCTTT.

This rearrangement joins TRBV6-1 to TRBJ2-7; the match to TRBD1 covers 7 bases. The CDR3 totals 15 residues. The junction had 6 bases not matched to a gene; V was cut back by 4 bases and J by 0 bases. Germline V gene sequence: CDR1 MNHNS, CDR2 SASEGT. The CDR3, as DNA: TGTGCCAGCAGTGTCTCCGGGACAGCCTCCTACGAGCAGTACTTC. This sequence encodes CASSVSGTASYEQYF.

The chain couples TRBV28 to TRBJ2-2; 9 positions match TRBD2. Germline V CDR1 and CDR2: MDHEN, SYDVKM. This CDR3 region has 17 residues. J lost 2 bases, V lost 6 bases, and 10 bases had no gene match. The CDR3 coding sequence is TGTGCCAGCAGAAGGGACGCGGGAGGGCCCAACACCGGGGAGCTGTTTTTT. Its translation: CASRRDAGGPNTGELFF.

The chain carries TRBV7-2 and TRBJ2-1; 9 nucleotides match TRBD2. V gave up 1 base and J gave up 2 bases; unmatched junction bases: 6. Germline V lookup: CDR1 SGHTA, CDR2 FQGNSA. CDR3 length: 17 residues. CDR3 region: CASSLVVAGEAYNEQFF. The CDR3 nucleotides read TGTGCCAGCAGCTTAGTGGTAGCGGGAGAGGCCTACAATGAGCAGTTCTTC.

This sequence joins TRBV28 and TRBJ2-3, with 9 bases fitting TRBD2. With V trimmed by 3 bases and J by 6 bases, 10 bases remained unmatched. Germline V CDR1 and CDR2: MDHEN, SYDVKM. The CDR3 sequence is 16 residues long. CDR3 nucleotide sequence: TGTGCCAGCAGTTTCGGCCTAGCGGGAAGTACGGATACGCAGTATTTT. Translating gives CASSFGLAGSTDTQYF.

This chain links TRBV6-1 with TRBJ1-5; no reliable D call. The length of the CDR3 is 14 residues. Trimming removed 6 bases from V and 2 bases from J, with 11 bases in between. Looked up from germline, CDR1 is MNHNS and CDR2 is SASEGT. For the CDR3, the DNA is TGTGCCAGCAGCCCAACCGGGGGCAATCAGCCCCAGCATTTT. This gives the protein CASSPTGGNQPQHF.

The chain joins TRBV5-1 to TRBJ2-2; D is undetermined. Looked up from germline, CDR1 is SGHRS and CDR2 is YFSETQ. This CDR3 region has 14 residues. V gave up 2 bases and J gave up 3 bases, with 8 bases separating them. The CDR3 region has the DNA TGCGCCAGCAGCTTCCAGCGAGACACCGGGGAGCTGTTTTTT. It translates to CASSFQRDTGELFF. The entire variable domain, with the rest obtained from reference TRBV5-1 and TRBJ2-2, is as follows: KAGVTQTPRYLIKTRGQQVTLSCSPISGHRSVSWYQQTPGQGLQFLFEYFSETQRNKGNFPGRFSGRQFSNSRSEMNVSTLELGDSALYLCASSFQRDTGELFFGEGSRLTVL.

The rearrangement links TRBV4-1 to TRBJ2-3; possible D gene TRBD2, 6 bases. CDR1 MGHRA and CDR2 YSYEKL come from the germline V gene. The V end lost 4 bases, the J end lost 4 bases, and 12 bases lay between the germline ends. The CDR3 loop spans 14 amino acids. CDR3 region: CASSPSWGADTQYF. The DNA of the CDR3 is TGCGCCAGCAGCCCCAGTTGGGGGGCAGATACGCAGTATTTT.

Points on this clone: The same CDR3 arises from other DNA sequences in this sample as well. The chain uses TRBV7-9 and TRBJ1-1, with D possibly matching TRBD1 (5 bases). CDR3 length: 13 residues. The V gene's germline CDR1 is SEHNR and CDR2 FQNEAQ (reference sequence). V lost 1 base to trimming and J lost 5 bases, with 8 bases between them. Here the CDR3 reads CASSLGGRTEAFF. The DNA for the CDR3 is TGTGCCAGCAGCTTAGGGGGGAGGACTGAAGCTTTCTTT.

The genes are TRBV19 and TRBJ2-2; D gene uncertain. The CDR3 consists of 15 residues. V dropped 3 bases and J dropped 8 bases, with 16 bases sitting between them. Germline values: CDR1 LNHDA, CDR2 SQIVND (reference sequence). The CDR3 nucleotides are TGTGCCAGTAGTATCACGAGCTATCAGACGGGGGAGCTGTTTTTT. Amino acid sequence: CASSITSYQTGELFF.

The chain links TRBV6-6 to TRBJ2-2; possibly TRBD1 or TRBD2 for D (5 bases each). The germline CDR1 and CDR2 sequences are MNHNY and SVGAGI (reference sequence). Trimming cost V 7 bases and J 6 bases, with 9 bases left between them. This CDR3 region has 12 residues. The CDR3 loop reads CASTLGAGELFF. The CDR3 nucleotides are TGTGCCAGCACCTTGGGGGCCGGGGAGCTGTTTTTT.

Concerning this clone itself: In the same sample, other DNA sequences code for this CDR3. The V gene is TRBV27, the J gene TRBJ2-7, with D unresolved. V lost 0 bases and J 5 bases, leaving 5 bases between the germline ends. This CDR3 region has 12 residues. The germline V gene encodes CDR1 MNHEY and CDR2 SMNVEV (reference sequence). The CDR3 region has the DNA TGTGCCAGCAGTTTATCGGGCCACGAGCAGTACTTC. Translation gives CASSLSGHEQYF.

V usage is TRBV30 and J usage is TRBJ1-4; weak D call: TRBD1 (5 bases). From germline, CDR1 is GTSNPN and CDR2 SVGIG (reference sequence). This CDR3 spans 13 amino acids. Trimming pared 0 bases from V and 11 bases from J, leaving 13 bases between. CDR3 in DNA: TGTGCCTGGAGTGTTGTACATGACAGCAAACTGTTTTTT. It specifies CAWSVVHDSKLFF.

The chain is built from TRBV2 and TRBJ2-4; TRBD2 aligns across 8 bases. The CDR3 runs to 12 residues. Germline values: CDR1 SNHLY, CDR2 FYNNEI. V lost 7 bases and J lost 7; bases outside the gene matches: 3. Here the CDR3 reads CASKSSGNIQYF. In DNA, the CDR3 is TGTGCCAGCAAATCTAGCGGGAACATTCAGTACTTC. The whole variable domain, remainder taken from reference TRBV2 and TRBJ2-4, is EPEVTQTPSHQVTQMGQEVILRCVPISNHLYFYWYRQILGQKVEFLVSFYNNEISEKSEIFDDQFSVERPDGSNFTLKIRSTKLEDSAMYFCASKSSGNIQYFGAGTRLSVL.

The rearrangement joins TRBV7-9 to TRBJ2-5; the D gene is possibly TRBD2 (5 bases). The J call may be in error: the DNA end matches TRBJ2-7 better. The CDR3 loop spans 12 amino acids. Per the germline V gene, CDR1 is SEHNR and CDR2 is FQNEAQ (reference sequence). In DNA, the CDR3 is TGTGCCAGCAGCTTTTCGGGGAACGAGCAGTACTTC. This gives the protein CASSFSGNEQYF.

The gene calls are TRBV5-1 and TRBJ2-2, with D tentatively TRBD2 (5 bases). CDR1 SGHRS and CDR2 YFSETQ come from the germline V gene. The CDR3 spans 15 residues. Between the trimmed V and J ends, which lost 4 bases and 6 bases, there was a span of 16 bases. As DNA, the CDR3 is TGCGCCAGCAGCGCCGGTCGGGGAATTTCCGGGGAGCTGTTTTTT. Encoded protein: CASSAGRGISGELFF. The complete variable domain, with remaining parts taken from reference TRBV5-1 and TRBJ2-2, reads KAGVTQTPRYLIKTRGQQVTLSCSPISGHRSVSWYQQTPGQGLQFLFEYFSETQRNKGNFPGRFSGRQFSNSRSEMNVSTLELGDSALYLCASSAGRGISGELFFGEGSRLTVL.

The chain uses TRBV9 and TRBJ1-2, with a tentative D call TRBD1 (6 bases). This CDR3 spans 15 amino acids. Trimming pared 3 bases from V and 3 bases from J, leaving 15 bases between. The germline CDR1 and CDR2 sequences are SGDLS and YYNGEE. The CDR3 spells CASSAVQGEDYGYTF. In nucleotides, the CDR3 is TGTGCCAGCAGCGCGGTACAGGGTGAGGACTATGGCTACACCTTC.

The rearrangement joins TRBV7-8 to TRBJ2-7; the D is unclear. Deletions cut 1 base from V and 2 bases from J, with 9 bases between. This CDR3 spans 14 amino acids. Per germline, CDR1 SGHVS and CDR2 FQNEAQ. CDR3 protein: CASSLEVLTYEQYF. CDR3 nucleotides: TGTGCCAGCAGCTTAGAGGTCCTAACCTACGAGCAGTACTTC.

J is TRBJ2-1 and V is TRBV9, with TRBD2 as a possible D gene (6 bases). V was shortened by 7 bases and J by 0 bases, with 11 bases between the two germline ends. Germline CDR1 is SGDLS and CDR2 is YYNGEE. The CDR3 spans 14 residues. The CDR3 spells CASGEGGSYNEQFF. The DNA for the CDR3 is TGTGCCAGCGGAGAGGGAGGCTCCTACAATGAGCAGTTCTTC.